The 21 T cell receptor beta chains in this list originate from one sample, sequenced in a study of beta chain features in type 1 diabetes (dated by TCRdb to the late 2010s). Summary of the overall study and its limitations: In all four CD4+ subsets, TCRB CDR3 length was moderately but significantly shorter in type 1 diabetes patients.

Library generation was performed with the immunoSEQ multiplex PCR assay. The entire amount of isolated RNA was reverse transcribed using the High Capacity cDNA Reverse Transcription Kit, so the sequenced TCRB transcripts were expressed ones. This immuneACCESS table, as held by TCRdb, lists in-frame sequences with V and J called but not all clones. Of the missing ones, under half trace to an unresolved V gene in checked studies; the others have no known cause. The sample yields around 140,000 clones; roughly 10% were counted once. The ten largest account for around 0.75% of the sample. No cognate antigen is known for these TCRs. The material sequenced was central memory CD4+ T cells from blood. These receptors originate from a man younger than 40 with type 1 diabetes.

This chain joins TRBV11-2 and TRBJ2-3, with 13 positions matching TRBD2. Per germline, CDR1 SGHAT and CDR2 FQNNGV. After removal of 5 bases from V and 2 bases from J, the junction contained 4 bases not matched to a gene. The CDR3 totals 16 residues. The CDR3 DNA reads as TGTGCCAGCAGCCAACTAGCGGGGGGGGACACAGATACGCAGTATTTT. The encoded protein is CASSQLAGGDTDTQYF.

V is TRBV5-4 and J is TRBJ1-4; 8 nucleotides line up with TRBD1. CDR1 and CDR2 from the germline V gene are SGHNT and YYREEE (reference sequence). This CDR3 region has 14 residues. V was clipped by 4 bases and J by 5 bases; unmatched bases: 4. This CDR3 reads CASSLDRDNEKLFF. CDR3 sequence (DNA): TGTGCCAGCAGCCTGGACAGGGACAATGAAAAACTGTTTTTT.

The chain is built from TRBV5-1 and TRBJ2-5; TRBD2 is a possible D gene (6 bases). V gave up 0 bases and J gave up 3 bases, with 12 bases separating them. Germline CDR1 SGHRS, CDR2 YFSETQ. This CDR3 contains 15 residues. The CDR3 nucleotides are TGCGCCAGCAGCTTGGTGGGAGGACGGGAAGAGACCCAGTACTTC. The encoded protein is CASSLVGGREETQYF. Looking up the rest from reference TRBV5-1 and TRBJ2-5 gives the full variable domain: KAGVTQTPRYLIKTRGQQVTLSCSPISGHRSVSWYQQTPGQGLQFLFEYFSETQRNKGNFPGRFSGRQFSNSRSEMNVSTLELGDSALYLCASSLVGGREETQYFGPGTRLLVL.

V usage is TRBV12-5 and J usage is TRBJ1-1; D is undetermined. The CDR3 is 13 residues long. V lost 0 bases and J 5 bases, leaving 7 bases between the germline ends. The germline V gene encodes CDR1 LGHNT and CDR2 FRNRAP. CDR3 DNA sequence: TGTGCTAGTGGTTTGGTACCGGGGACTGAAGCTTTCTTT. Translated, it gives CASGLVPGTEAFF.

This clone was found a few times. The CDR3 is CASSLTVDQPQHF. CDR3 in DNA: TGTGCCAGCAGCCTAACGGTGGATCAGCCCCAGCATTTT. The chain couples TRBV6-5 to TRBJ1-5, with D hard to call. The CDR3 is 13 residues long. With 6 bases removed from V and 5 bases from J, the gap between germline ends came to 11 bases. Germline loops: CDR1 MNHEY, CDR2 SVGAGI.

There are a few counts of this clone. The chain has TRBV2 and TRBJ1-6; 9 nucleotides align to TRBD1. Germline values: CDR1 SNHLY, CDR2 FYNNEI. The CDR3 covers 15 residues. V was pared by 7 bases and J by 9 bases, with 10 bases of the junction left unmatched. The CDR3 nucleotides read TGTGCCAGCACTGCCACGGGACAGGGAAGTTCACCCCTCCACTTT. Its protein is CASTATGQGSSPLHF.

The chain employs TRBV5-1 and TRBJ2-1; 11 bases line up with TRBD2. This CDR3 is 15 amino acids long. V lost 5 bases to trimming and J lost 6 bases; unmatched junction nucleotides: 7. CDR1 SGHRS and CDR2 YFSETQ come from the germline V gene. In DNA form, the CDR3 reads TGCGCCAGCAGTCGAAATAGCGGGGGGGGCAATGAGCAGTTCTTC. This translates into CASSRNSGGGNEQFF.

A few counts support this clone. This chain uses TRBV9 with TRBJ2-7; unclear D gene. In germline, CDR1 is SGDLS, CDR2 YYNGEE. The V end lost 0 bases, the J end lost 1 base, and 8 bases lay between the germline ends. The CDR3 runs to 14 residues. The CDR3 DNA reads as TGTGCCAGCAGCGTAGATGTAGCTTCCTACGAGCAGTACTTC. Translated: CASSVDVASYEQYF.

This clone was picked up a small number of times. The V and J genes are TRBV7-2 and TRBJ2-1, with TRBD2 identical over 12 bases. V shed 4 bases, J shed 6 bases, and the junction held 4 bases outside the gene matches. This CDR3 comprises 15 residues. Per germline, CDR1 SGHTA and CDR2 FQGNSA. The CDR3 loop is CASSYPGLAGNEQFF. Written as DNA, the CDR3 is TGTGCCAGCAGCTATCCGGGACTAGCGGGCAATGAGCAGTTCTTC.

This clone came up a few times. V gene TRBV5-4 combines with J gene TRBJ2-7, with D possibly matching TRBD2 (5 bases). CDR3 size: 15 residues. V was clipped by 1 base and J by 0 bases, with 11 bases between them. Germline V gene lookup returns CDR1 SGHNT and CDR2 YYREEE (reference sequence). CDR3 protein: CASSLSGTSSYEQYF. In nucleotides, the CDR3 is TGTGCCAGCAGCTTGTCGGGCACTAGCTCCTACGAGCAGTACTTC. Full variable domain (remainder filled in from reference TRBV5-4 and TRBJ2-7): ETGVTQSPTHLIKTRGQQVTLRCSSQSGHNTVSWYQQALGQGPQFIFQYYREEENGRGNFPPRFSGLQFPNYSSELNVNALELDDSALYLCASSLSGTSSYEQYFGPGTRLTVT.

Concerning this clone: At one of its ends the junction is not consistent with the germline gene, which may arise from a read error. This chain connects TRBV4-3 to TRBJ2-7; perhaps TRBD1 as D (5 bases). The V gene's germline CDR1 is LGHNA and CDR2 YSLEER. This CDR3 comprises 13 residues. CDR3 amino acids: CASSEENGAEQYF. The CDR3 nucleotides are TGCGCCAGCAGCGAAGAGAATGGGGCCGAGCAGTACTTC.

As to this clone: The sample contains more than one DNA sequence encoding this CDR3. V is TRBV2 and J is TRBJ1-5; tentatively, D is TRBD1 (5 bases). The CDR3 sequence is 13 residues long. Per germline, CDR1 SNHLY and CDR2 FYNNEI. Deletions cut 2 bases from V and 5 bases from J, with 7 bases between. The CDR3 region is CASSEQGDQPQHF. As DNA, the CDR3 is TGTGCCAGCAGTGAACAGGGTGATCAGCCCCAGCATTTT.

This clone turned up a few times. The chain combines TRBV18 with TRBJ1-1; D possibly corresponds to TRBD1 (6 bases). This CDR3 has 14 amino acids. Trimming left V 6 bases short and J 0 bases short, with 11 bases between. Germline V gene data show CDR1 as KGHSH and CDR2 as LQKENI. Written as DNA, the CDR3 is TGTGCCAGCTCCCCCGGGACAATGAACACTGAAGCTTTCTTT. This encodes CASSPGTMNTEAFF.

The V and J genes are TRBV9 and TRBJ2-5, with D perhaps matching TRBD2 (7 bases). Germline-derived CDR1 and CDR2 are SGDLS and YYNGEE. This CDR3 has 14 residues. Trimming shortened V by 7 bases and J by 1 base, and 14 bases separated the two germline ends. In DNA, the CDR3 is TGTGCCAGCGCGGCGGGGGCCTCCCAAGAGACCCAGTACTTC. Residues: CASAAGASQETQYF.

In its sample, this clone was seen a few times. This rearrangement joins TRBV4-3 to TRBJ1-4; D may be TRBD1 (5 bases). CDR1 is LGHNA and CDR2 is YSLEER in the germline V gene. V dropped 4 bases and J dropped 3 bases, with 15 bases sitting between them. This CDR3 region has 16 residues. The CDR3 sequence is CASSRTQGDANEKLFF. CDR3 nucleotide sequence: TGCGCCAGCAGCCGAACGCAGGGTGATGCTAATGAAAAACTGTTTTTT.

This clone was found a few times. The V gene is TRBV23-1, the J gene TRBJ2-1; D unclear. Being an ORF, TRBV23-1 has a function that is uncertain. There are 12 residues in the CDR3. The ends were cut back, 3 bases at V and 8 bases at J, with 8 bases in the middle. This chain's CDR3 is CASSHARDEQFF. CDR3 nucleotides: TGCGCCAGCAGTCATGCCCGGGATGAGCAGTTCTTC.

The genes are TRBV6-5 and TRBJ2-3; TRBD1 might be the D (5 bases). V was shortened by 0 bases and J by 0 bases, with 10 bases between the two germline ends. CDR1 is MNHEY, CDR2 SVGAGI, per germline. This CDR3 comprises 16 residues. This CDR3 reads CASSYSGVHSTDTQYF. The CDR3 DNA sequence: TGTGCCAGCAGTTACTCAGGGGTCCATAGCACAGATACGCAGTATTTT.

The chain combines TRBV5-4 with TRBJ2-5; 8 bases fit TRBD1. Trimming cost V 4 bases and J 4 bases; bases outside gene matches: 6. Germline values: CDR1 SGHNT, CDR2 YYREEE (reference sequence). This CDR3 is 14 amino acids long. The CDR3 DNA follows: TGTGCCAGCAGCCCCTGGACAGGGTCAGAGACCCAGTACTTC. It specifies CASSPWTGSETQYF.

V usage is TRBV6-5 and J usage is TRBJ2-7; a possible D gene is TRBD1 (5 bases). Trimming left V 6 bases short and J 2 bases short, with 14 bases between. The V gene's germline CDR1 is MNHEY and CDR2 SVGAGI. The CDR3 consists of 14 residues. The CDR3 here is CASRRTSLTYEQYF. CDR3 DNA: TGTGCCAGCAGGAGGACATCCCTTACCTACGAGCAGTACTTC.

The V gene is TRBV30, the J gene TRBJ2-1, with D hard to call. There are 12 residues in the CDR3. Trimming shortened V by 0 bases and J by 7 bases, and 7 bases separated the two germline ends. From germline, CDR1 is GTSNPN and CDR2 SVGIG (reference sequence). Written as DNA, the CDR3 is TGTGCCTGGAGTGTCGTCCGGAATGAGCAGTTCTTC. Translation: CAWSVVRNEQFF.

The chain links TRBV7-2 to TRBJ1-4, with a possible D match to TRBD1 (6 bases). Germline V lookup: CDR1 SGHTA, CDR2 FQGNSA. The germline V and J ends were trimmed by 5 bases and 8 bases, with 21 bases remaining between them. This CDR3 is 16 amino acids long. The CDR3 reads CASSPTTGGLGEKLFF. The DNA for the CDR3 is TGTGCCAGCAGCCCGACCACCGGGGGGCTTGGAGAAAAACTGTTTTTT.